The rows below give T cell receptor beta chains drawn from one sample of a study of blood T cell repertoires in COVID-19. Method: immunoSEQ multiplex PCR; TCRdb's copy keeps in-frame clones and lacks some. The sample lists 100,000 to 150,000 clones, 70% to 90% occurring once. The sequenced sample was peripheral blood. The receptors stem from a man aged 65 to 85 with active COVID-19. Each CDR3 is given with its conserved first and last residue. The D gene is left open where the match is weak. Clone size is shown for a subset of rows, as once, few, many or a class of expanded clone.

>TRBJ1-1|TRBD1|TRBV27|NA
TGTGCCAGCAGTCCTGACAGGGCTTTGAACACTGAAGCTTTCTTT
CASSPDRALNTEAFF
>TRBJ1-5|NA|TRBV10-1|few
TGCGCCAGCAGCTCTTGCCCTCTCAGGGGTCAGCCCCAGCATTTT
CASSSCPLRGQPQHF
>TRBJ2-2|TRBD2|TRBV27|NA
TGTGCCAGCGGGACGGGAGGGCCCCACACCGGGGAGCTGTTTTTT
CASGTGGPHTGELFF
>TRBJ2-2|NA|TRBV7-2|once
TGTGCCAGCAGCTCGCGGGCCGGGGAGCTGTTTTTT
CASSSRAGELFF
>TRBJ1-5|NA|TRBV2|NA
TGTGCCAGCAGTGGCAGTTATAGCAATCAGCCCCAGCATTTT
CASSGSYSNQPQHF
>TRBJ2-3|TRBD1|TRBV6-2/TRBV6-3|NA
TGTGCCAGCAGTTACGGGACAGATAACACAGATACGCAGTATTTT
CASSYGTDNTDTQYF
>TRBJ2-7|NA|TRBV6-6|few
TGTGCCAGCAGTTACTCGGGGCGCGGCTCCTACGAGCAGTACTTC
CASSYSGRGSYEQYF
>TRBJ2-1|NA|TRBV27|NA
TGTGCCAGCAGTTTATCCGAGATTAATGAGCAGTTCTTC
CASSLSEINEQFF
>TRBJ2-3|TRBD2|TRBV23-1|NA
TGCGCCAGCAGTCAATCGGCCCCTTGGAGCGGGAGGGATCCTCCTAGCACAGATACGCAGTATTTT
CASSQSAPWSGRDPPSTDTQYF
>TRBJ2-7|NA|TRBV10-3|NA
TGTGCCATCAGTGACAGCGATCGAAAGCAGTACTTC
CAISDSDRKQYF
>TRBJ2-7|NA|TRBV3-1/TRBV3-2|NA
TGTGCCAGCAGCGAAACTAGAACTAGCGAGCAGTACTTC
CASSETRTSEQYF
>TRBJ2-1|TRBD2|TRBV6-5|NA
TGTGCCAGCAGTTCCCTAGCGGGAGCGTACAATGAGCAGTTCTTC
CASSSLAGAYNEQFF
>TRBJ2-2|TRBD1|TRBV5-4|NA
TGTGCCAGCGGATCGGACAGGGGGAACGGGGAGCTGTTTTTT
CASGSDRGNGELFF
>TRBJ1-5|NA|TRBV15|NA
TGTGCCACCAGCCGTGGCGGGGGGGCGAATCAGCCCCAGCATTTT
CATSRGGGANQPQHF
>TRBJ2-1|NA|TRBV5-1|NA
TGCGCCAGCAGCCTGGACGGTAGCTCCTACAATGAGCAGTTCTTC
CASSLDGSSYNEQFF
>TRBJ1-2|TRBD1|TRBV20-1|few
TGCAGGCCCAGGGGGGTCCATGGCTACACCTTC
CRPRGVHGYTF
>TRBJ1-1|NA|TRBV25-1|NA
TGTGCCAGCAGTGGCTCCGGGGGGAACACTGAAGCTTTCTTT
CASSGSGGNTEAFF
>TRBJ1-6|TRBD1|TRBV6-4|NA
TGTGCCAGCCGGGACAGCCGTAATTCACCCCTCCACTTT
CASRDSRNSPLHF